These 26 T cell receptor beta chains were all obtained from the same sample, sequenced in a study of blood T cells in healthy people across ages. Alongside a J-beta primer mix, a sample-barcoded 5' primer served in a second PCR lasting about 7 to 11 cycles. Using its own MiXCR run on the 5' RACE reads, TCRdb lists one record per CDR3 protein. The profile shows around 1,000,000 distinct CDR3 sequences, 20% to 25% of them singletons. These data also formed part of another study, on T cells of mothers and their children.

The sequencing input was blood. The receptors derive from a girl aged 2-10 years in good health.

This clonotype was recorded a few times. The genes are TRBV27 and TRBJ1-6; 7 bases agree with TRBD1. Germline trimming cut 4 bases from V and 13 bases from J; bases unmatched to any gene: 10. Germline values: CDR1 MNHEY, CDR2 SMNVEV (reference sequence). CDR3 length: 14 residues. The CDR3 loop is CASSSRQGGPPLHF. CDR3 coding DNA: TGTGCCAGCAGTTCGAGACAGGGAGGTCCTCCCCTCCACTTT.

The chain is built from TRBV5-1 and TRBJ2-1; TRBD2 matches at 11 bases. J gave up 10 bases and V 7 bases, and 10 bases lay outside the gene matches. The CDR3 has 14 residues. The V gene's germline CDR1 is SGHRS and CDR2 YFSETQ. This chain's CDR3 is CASSNSGGAFEQFF. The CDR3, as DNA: TGCGCCAGCTCAAATAGCGGGGGGGCCTTCGAGCAGTTCTTC.

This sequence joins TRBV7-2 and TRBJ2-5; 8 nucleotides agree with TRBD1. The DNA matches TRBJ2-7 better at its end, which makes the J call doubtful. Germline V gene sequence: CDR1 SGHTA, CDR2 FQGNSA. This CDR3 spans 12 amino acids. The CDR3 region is CASRAGGHEQYF. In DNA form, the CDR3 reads TGTGCCAGCAGAGCAGGGGGCCACGAGCAGTACTTC.

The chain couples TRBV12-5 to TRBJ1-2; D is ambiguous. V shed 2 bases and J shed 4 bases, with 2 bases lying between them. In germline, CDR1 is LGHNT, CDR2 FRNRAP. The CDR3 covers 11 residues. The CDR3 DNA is TGTGCTAGTGGTTTGATCTATGGCTACACCTTC. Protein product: CASGLIYGYTF.

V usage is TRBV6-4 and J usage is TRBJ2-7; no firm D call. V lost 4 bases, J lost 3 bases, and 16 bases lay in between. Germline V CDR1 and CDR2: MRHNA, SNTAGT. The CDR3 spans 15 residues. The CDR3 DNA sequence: TGTGCCAGCAGTGCTGTAAGTTGGCGCCTCTACGAGCAGTACTTC. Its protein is CASSAVSWRLYEQYF.

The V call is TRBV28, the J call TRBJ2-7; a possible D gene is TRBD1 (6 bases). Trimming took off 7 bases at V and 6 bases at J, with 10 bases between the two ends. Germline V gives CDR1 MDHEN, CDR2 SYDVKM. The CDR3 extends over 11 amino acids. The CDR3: CASKTGIEQYF. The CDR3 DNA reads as TGTGCCAGCAAGACAGGTATCGAGCAGTACTTC. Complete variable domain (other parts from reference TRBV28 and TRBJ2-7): DVKVTQSSRYLVKRTGEKVFLECVQDMDHENMFWYRQDPGLGLRLIYFSYDVKMKEKGDIPEGYSVSREKKERFSLILESASTNQTSMYLCASKTGIEQYFGPGTRLTVT.

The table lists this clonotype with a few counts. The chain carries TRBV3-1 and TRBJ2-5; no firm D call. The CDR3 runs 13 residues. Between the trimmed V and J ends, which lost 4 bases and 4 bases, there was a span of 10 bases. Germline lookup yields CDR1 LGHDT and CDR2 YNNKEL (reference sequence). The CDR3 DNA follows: TGTGCCAGCAGCCTCGTTGAGATAGAGACCCAGTACTTC. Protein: CASSLVEIETQYF.

In DNA, the CDR3 is TGTGCCAGCAGCCAAGTTTCTACTAGCGGCCCGGAGTCGGAACAAGAGACCCAGTACTTC. Protein: CASSQVSTSGPESEQETQYF. V is TRBV4-2 and J is TRBJ2-5, with 8 bases fitting TRBD2. The CDR3 is 20 residues long. From germline, CDR1 is LGHNA and CDR2 YNFKEQ. After removal of 1 base from V and 2 bases from J, the junction contained 18 bases not matched to a gene.

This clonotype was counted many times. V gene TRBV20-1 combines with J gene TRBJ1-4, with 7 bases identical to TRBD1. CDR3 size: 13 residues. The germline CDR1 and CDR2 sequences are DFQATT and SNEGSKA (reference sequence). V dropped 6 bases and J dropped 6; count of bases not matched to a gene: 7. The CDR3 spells CSASIQGDEKLFF. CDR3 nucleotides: TGCAGTGCCTCCATCCAGGGGGATGAAAAACTGTTTTTT.

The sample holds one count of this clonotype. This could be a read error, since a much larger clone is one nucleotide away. CDR3 bases: TGTGCCAGCAGCTTAAGGGCCAACGTCCTGACTTTC. It specifies CASSLRANVLTF. The gene calls are TRBV7-2 and TRBJ2-6; D gene ambiguous. This CDR3 comprises 12 residues. CDR1 is SGHTA, CDR2 FQGNSA, per germline. V was shortened by 2 bases and J by 5 bases, with 1 base between the two germline ends.

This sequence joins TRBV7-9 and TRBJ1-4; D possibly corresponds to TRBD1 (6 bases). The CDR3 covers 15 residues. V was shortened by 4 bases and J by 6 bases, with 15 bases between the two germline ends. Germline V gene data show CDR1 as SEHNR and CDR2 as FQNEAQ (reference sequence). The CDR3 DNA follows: TGTGCCAGCAGCTACTCCGGGACATTCGATGAAAAACTGTTTTTT. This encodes CASSYSGTFDEKLFF.

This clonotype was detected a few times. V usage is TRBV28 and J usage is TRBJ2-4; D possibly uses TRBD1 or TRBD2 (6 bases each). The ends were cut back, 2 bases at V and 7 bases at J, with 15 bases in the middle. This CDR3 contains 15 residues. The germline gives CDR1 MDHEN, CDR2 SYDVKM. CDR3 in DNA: TGTGCCAGCAGTTTACAGGGGTTTGGGGGGAACATTCAGTACTTC. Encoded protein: CASSLQGFGGNIQYF.

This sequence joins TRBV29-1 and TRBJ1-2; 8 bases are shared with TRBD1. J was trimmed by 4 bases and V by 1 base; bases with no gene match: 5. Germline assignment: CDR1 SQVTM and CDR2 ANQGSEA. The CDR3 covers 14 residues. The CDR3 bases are TGCAGCGTTGAAGTGCCGGGACAGGTCTATGGCTACACCTTC. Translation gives CSVEVPGQVYGYTF.

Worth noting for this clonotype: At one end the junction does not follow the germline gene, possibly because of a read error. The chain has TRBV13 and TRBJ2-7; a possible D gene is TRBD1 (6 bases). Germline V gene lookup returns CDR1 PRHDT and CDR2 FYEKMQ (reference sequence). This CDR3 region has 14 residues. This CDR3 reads CASSPGQPTYGQYF. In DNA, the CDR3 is TGTGCTAGCAGCCCTGGACAGCCTACCTACGGGCAGTACTTC.

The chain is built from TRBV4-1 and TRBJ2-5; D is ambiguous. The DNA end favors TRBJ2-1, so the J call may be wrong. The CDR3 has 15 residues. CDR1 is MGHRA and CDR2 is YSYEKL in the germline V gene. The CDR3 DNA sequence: TGCGCCAGCAGCCAAGATCTGGGTAGCTCGAATGAGCAGTTCTTC. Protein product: CASSQDLGSSNEQFF.

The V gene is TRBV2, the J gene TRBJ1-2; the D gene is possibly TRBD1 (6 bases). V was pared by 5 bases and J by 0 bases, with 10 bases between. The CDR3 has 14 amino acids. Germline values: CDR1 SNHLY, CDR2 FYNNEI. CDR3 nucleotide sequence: TGTGCCAGCAGTTCACAGGGTACTAACTATGGCTACACCTTC. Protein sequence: CASSSQGTNYGYTF. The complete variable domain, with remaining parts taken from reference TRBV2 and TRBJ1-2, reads EPEVTQTPSHQVTQMGQEVILRCVPISNHLYFYWYRQILGQKVEFLVSFYNNEISEKSEIFDDQFSVERPDGSNFTLKIRSTKLEDSAMYFCASSSQGTNYGYTFGSGTRLTVV.

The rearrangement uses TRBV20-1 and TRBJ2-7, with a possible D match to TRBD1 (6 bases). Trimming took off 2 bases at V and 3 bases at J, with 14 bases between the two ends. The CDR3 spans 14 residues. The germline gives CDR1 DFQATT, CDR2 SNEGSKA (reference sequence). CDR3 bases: TGCAGTGCTAGATTTATACAGGGCCGCTACGAGCAGTACTTC. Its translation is CSARFIQGRYEQYF.

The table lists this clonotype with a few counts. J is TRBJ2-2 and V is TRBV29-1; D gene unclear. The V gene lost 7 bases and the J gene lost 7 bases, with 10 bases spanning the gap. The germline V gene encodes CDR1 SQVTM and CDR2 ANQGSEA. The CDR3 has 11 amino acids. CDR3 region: CSGQSVGELFF. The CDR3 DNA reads TGCAGCGGTCAATCTGTCGGGGAGCTGTTTTTT.

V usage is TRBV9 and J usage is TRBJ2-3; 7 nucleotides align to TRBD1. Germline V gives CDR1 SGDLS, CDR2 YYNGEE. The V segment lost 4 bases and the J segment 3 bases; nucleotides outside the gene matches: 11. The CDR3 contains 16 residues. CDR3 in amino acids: CASSFPVGQPTDTQYF. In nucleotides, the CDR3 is TGTGCCAGCAGCTTCCCGGTGGGACAGCCTACAGATACGCAGTATTTT.

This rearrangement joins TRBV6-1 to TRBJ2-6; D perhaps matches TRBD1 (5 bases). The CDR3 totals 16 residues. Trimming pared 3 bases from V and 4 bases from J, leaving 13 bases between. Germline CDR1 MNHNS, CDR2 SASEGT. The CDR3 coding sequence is TGTGCCAGCAGTGACAGGGCTCCGGGCGGGGCCAACGTCCTGACTTTC. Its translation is CASSDRAPGGANVLTF.

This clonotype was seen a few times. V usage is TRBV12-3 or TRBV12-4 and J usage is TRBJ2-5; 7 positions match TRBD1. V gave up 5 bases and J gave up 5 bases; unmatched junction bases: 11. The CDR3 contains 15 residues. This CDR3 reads CASSEDRNPGETQYF. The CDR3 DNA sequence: TGTGCCAGCAGTGAGGACAGGAATCCTGGGGAGACCCAGTACTTC.

CDR3 amino acids: CASSQGRENNEQFF. The CDR3 nucleotides are TGTGCCAGCAGCCAGGGCAGGGAGAACAATGAGCAGTTCTTC. The genes are TRBV14 and TRBJ2-1, with D perhaps assigned TRBD1 or TRBD2 (5 bases each). The CDR3 extends over 14 amino acids. Germline CDR1 SGHDN, CDR2 FVKESK. Trimming cost V 3 bases and J 5 bases, with 11 bases left between them.

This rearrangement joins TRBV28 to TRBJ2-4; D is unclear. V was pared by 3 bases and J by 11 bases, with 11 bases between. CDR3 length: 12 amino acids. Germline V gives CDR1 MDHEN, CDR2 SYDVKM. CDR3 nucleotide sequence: TGTGCCAGCAGTTTCACTGGGAACCTTCAGTACTTC. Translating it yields CASSFTGNLQYF.

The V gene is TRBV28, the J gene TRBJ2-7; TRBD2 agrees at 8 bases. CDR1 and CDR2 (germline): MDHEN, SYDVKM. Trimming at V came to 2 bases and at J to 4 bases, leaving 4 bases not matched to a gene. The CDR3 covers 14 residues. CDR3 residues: CASSLSSGTYEQYF. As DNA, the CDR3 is TGTGCCAGCAGTTTAAGTAGCGGGACGTACGAGCAGTACTTC. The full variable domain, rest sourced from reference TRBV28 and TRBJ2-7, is DVKVTQSSRYLVKRTGEKVFLECVQDMDHENMFWYRQDPGLGLRLIYFSYDVKMKEKGDIPEGYSVSREKKERFSLILESASTNQTSMYLCASSLSSGTYEQYFGPGTRLTVT.

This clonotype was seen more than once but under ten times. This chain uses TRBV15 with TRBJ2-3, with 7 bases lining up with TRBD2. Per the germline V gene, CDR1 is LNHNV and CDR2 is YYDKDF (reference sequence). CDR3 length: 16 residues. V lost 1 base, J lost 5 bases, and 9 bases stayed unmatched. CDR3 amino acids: CATSRVGGSFGDTQYF. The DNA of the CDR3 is TGTGCCACCAGCAGAGTAGGCGGGAGCTTTGGAGATACGCAGTATTTT.

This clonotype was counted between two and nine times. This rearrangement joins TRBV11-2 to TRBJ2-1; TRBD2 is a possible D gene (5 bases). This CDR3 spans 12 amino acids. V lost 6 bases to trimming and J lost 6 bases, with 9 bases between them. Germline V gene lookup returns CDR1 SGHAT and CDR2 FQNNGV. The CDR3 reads CASRELVNEQFF. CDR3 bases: TGTGCCAGCAGAGAACTAGTCAATGAGCAGTTCTTC.